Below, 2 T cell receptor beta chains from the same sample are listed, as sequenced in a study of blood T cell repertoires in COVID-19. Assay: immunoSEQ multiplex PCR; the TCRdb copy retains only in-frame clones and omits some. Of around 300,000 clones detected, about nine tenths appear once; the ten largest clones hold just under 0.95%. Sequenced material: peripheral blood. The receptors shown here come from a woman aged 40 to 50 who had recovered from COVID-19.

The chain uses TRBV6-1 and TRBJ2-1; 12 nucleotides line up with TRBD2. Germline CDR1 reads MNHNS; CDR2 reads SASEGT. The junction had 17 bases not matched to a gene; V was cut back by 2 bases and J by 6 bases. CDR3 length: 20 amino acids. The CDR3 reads CASSELLGLAGPQKPNEQFF. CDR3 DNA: TGTGCCAGCAGTGAACTCCTCGGACTAGCGGGACCGCAGAAGCCCAATGAGCAGTTCTTC.

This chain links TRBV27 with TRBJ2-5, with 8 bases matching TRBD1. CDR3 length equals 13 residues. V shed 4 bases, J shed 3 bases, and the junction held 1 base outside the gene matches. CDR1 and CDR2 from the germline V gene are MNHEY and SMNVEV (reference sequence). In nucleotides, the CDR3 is TGTGCCAGCAGTTGGGACAGGAAAGAGACCCAGTACTTC. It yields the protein CASSWDRKETQYF.